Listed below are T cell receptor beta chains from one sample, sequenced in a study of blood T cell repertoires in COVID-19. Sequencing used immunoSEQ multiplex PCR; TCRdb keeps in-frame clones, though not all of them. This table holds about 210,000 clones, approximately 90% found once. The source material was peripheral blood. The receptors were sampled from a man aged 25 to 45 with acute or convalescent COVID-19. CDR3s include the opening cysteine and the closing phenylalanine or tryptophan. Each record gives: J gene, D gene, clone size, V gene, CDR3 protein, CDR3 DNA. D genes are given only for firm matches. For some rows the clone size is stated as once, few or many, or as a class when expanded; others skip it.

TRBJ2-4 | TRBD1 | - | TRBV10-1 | CASSAGQGARRDIQYF | TGCGCCAGCAGTGCCGGCCAGGGGGCGAGGAGGGACATTCAGTACTTC
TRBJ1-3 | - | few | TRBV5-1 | CASSLTGSSGNTIYF | TGCGCCAGCAGCTTGACGGGGAGCTCTGGAAACACCATATATTTT
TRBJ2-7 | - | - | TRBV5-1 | CASSLDPGLTYEQYF | TGCGCCAGCAGCTTGGACCCGGGACTGACCTACGAGCAGTACTTC
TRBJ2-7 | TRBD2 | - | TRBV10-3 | CAASGQDSYEQYF | TGTGCCGCTAGCGGGCAGGATTCCTACGAGCAGTACTTC
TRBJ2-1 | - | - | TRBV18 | CASPGDEQFF | TGTGCCAGCCCCGGGGATGAGCAGTTCTTC
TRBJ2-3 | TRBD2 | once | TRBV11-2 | CASSSAGVDTQYF | TGTGCCAGCAGCTCCGCGGGGGTCGATACGCAGTATTTT
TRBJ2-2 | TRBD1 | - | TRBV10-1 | CASSPRQGGTGELFF | TGCGCCAGCAGTCCTCGACAGGGCGGGACCGGGGAGCTGTTTTTT
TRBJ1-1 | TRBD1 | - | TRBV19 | CASSIGRGANTEAFF | TGTGCCAGTAGTATTGGCAGGGGGGCGAACACTGAAGCTTTCTTT
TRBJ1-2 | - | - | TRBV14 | CASSPGQNYGYTF | TGTGCCAGCAGCCCCGGACAGAACTATGGCTACACCTTC
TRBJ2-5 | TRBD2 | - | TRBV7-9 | CASSLSGGPRETQYF | TGTGCCAGCAGCTTGTCGGGAGGCCCGCGGGAGACCCAGTACTTC
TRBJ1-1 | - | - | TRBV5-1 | CASSADTEAFF | TGCGCCAGCAGTGCGGACACTGAAGCTTTCTTT
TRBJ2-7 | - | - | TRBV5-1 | CASSSTPGSSYEQYF | TGCGCCAGCAGCTCCACCCCGGGTAGCTCCTACGAGCAGTACTTC
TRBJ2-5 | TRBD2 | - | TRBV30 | CAWSTGTSGIPWEETQYF | TGTGCCTGGAGTACCGGAACTAGCGGAATCCCATGGGAGGAGACCCAGTACTTC
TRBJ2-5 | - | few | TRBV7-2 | CASSPPPRAGLETQYF | TGTGCCAGCAGCCCACCACCTCGGGCGGGGCTAGAGACCCAGTACTTC
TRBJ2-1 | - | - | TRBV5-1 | CASSLAPPGLSNEQFF | TGCGCCAGCAGCTTGGCGCCCCCGGGGTTATCCAATGAGCAGTTCTTC
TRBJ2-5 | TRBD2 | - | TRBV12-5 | CASGLSGARETQYF | TGTGCTAGTGGTTTGAGCGGGGCTAGGGAGACCCAGTACTTC